This section outlines one T cell receptor (beta chain) sequence together with its context. This specimen belongs to a study of blood T cell repertoires in COVID-19. This CDR3 has 10 amino acids. Germline CDR1 reads DFQATT; CDR2 reads SNEGSKA (reference sequence). V was trimmed by 8 bases and J by 6 bases, leaving 9 bases between them. Measured with immunoSEQ multiplex PCR; TCRdb has only the in-frame clones, and not every one. This sample has 200,000 or so clones, with 88% found just once. V gene TRBV20-1 combines with J gene TRBJ2-3, with no clear D. This TCR derives from a man between 65 and 85 years old with acute or convalescent COVID-19. Source material: peripheral blood. The DNA for the CDR3 is TGCAGTACGACTCCGGATACGCAGTATTTT. It codes for CSTTPDTQYF.